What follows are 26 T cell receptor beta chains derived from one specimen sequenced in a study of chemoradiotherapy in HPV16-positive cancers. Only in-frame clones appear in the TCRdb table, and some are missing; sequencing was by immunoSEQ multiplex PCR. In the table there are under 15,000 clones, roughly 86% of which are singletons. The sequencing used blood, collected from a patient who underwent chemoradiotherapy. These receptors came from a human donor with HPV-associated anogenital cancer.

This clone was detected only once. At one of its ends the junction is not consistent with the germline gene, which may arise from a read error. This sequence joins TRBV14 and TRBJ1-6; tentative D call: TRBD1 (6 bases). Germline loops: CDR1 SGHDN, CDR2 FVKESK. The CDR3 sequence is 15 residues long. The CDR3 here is CASSHLQGVNSPLYF. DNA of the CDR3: TGTGCCAGCAGCCACTTACAGGGTGTTAATTCACCCCTCTACTTT.

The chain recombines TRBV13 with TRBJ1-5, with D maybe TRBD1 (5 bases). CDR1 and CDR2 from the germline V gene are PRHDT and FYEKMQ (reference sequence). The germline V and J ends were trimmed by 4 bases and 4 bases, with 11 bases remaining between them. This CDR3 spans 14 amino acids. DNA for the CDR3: TGTGCCAGCAGCTGGGGGACTGGGAATCAGCCCCAGCATTTT. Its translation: CASSWGTGNQPQHF.

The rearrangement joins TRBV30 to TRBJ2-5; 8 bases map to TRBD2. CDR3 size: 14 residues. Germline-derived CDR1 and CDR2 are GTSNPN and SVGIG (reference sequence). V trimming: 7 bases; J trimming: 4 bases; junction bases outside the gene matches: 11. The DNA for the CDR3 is TGTGCCTACCTAGGGGCGGGGGGCCGAGAGACCCAGTACTTC. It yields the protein CAYLGAGGRETQYF.

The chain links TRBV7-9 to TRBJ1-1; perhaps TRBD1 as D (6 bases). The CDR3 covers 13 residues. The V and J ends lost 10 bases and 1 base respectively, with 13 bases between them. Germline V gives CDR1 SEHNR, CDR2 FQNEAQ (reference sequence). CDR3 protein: CAITTGSNTEAFF. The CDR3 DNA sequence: TGTGCCATTACTACAGGGTCGAACACTGAAGCTTTCTTT.

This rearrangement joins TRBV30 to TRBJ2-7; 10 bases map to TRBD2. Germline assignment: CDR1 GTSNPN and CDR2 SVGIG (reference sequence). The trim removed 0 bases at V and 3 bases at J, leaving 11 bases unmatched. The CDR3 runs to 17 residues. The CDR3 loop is CAWSVRGLAVMLYEQYF. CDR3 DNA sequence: TGTGCCTGGAGTGTACGTGGACTAGCGGTGATGCTCTACGAGCAGTACTTC.

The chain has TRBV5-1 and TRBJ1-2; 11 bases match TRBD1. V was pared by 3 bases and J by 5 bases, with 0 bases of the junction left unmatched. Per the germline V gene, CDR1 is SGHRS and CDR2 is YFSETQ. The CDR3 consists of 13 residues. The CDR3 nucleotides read TGCGCCAGCAGCTGGGACAGGGGGTATGGCTACACCTTC. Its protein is CASSWDRGYGYTF.

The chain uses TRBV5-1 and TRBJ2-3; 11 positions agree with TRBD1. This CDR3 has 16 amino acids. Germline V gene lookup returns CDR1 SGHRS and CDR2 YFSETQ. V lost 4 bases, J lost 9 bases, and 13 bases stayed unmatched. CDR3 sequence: CASSDPGQGAWDTQYF. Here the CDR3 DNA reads TGCGCCAGCAGCGACCCCGGACAGGGGGCCTGGGACACGCAGTATTTT.

The CDR3 sequence: CASSLDRIATNEKLFF. CDR3 DNA sequence: TGTGCCAGCAGCTTGGACAGGATTGCAACTAATGAAAAACTGTTTTTT. V usage is TRBV5-8 and J usage is TRBJ1-4; tentative D call: TRBD1 (5 bases). CDR1 is SGHTS and CDR2 is YDEGEE in the germline V gene. V lost 0 bases and J 0 bases, leaving 9 bases between the germline ends. CDR3 size: 16 residues. Supplemented by reference TRBV5-8 and TRBJ1-4, the full variable domain reads EAGVTQSPTHLIKTRGQQATLRCSPISGHTSVYWYQQALGLGLQFLLWYDEGEERNRGNFPPRFSGRQFPNYSSELNVNALELEDSALYLCASSLDRIATNEKLFFGSGTQLSVL.

CDR3: CASTDRGVSNQPQHF. DNA for the CDR3: TGTGCCAGTACCGACAGGGGCGTGAGCAATCAGCCCCAGCATTTT. This chain uses TRBV19 with TRBJ1-5; 8 bases are shared with TRBD1. CDR1 and CDR2 from the germline V gene are LNHDA and SQIVND (reference sequence). J was trimmed by 1 base and V by 7 bases; bases with no gene match: 6. This CDR3 has 15 amino acids.

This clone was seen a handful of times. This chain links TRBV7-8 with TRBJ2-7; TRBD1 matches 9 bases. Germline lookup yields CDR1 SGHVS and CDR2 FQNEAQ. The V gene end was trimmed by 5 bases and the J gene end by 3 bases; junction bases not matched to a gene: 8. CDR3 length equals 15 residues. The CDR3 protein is CASSPIYRGRYEQYF. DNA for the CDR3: TGTGCCAGCAGCCCTATATACAGGGGGCGCTACGAGCAGTACTTC.

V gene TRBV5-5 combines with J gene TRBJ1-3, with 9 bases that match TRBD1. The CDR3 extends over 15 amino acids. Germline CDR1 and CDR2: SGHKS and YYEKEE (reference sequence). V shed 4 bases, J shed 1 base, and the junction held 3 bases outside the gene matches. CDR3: CASSQDRGSGNTIYF. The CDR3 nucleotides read TGTGCCAGCAGCCAGGACAGGGGATCTGGAAACACCATATATTTT.

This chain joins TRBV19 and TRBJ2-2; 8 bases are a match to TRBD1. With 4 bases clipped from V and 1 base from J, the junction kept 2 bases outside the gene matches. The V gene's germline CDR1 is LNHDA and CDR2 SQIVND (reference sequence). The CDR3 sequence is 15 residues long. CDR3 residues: CASSKTGENTGELFF. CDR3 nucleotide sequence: TGTGCCAGTAGTAAGACAGGGGAGAACACCGGGGAGCTGTTTTTT.

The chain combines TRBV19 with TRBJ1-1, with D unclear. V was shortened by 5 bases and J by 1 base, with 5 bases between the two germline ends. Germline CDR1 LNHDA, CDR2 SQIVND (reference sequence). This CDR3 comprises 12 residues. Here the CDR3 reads CASSYPNTEAFF. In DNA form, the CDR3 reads TGTGCCAGTAGTTATCCGAACACTGAAGCTTTCTTT. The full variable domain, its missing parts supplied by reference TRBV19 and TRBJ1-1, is DGGITQSPKYLFRKEGQNVTLSCEQNLNHDAMYWYRQDPGQGLRLIYYSQIVNDFQKGDIAEGYSVSREKKESFPLTVTSAQKNPTAFYLCASSYPNTEAFFGQGTRLTVV.

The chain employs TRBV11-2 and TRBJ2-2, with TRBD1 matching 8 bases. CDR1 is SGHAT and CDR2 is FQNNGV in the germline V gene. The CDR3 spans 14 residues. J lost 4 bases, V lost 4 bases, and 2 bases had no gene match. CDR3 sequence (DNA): TGTGCCAGCAGCTCTACAGGGGGCACCGGGGAGCTGTTTTTT. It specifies CASSSTGGTGELFF. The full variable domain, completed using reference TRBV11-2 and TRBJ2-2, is EAGVAQSPRYKIIEKRQSVAFWCNPISGHATLYWYQQILGQGPKLLIQFQNNGVVDDSQLPKDRFSAERLKGVDSTLKIQPAKLEDSAVYLCASSSTGGTGELFFGEGSRLTVL.

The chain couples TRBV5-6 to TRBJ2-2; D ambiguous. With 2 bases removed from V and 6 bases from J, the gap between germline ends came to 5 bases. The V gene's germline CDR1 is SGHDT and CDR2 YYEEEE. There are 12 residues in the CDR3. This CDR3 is CASSFTAGELFF. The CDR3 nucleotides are TGTGCCAGCAGCTTCACAGCCGGGGAGCTGTTTTTT.

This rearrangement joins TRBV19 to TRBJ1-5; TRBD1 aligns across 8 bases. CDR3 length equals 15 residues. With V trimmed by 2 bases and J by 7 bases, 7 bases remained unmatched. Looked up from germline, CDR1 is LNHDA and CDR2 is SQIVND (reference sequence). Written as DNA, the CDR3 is TGTGCCAGTAGTATAAAACGACAGGGGCCACAGCCCCAGCATTTT. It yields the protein CASSIKRQGPQPQHF.

CDR3 in DNA: TGTGCCAGCAGTGAATATGAGGGGTACCACTACGAGCAGTACGTC. Its translation is CASSEYEGYHYEQYV. The J gene is TRBJ2-7, the V gene TRBV6-1, with D possibly being TRBD1 or TRBD2 (5 bases each). The CDR3 runs 15 residues. The germline CDR1 and CDR2 sequences are MNHNS and SASEGT. The V end lost 2 bases, the J end lost 3 bases, and 14 bases lay between the germline ends.

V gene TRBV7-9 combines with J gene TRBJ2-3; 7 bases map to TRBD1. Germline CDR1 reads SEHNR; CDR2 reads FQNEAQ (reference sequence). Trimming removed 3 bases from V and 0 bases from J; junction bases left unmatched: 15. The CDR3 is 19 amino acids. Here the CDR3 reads CASSLGQMTLTTSTDTQYF. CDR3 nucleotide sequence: TGTGCCAGCAGCTTGGGACAGATGACATTAACAACTAGCACAGATACGCAGTATTTT.

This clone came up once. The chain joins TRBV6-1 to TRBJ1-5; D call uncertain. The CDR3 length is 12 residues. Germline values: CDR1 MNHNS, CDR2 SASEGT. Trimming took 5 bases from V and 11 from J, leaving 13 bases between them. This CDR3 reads CASSPSSNSQHF. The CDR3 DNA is TGTGCCAGCAGTCCGAGTTCCAATTCCCAGCATTTT.

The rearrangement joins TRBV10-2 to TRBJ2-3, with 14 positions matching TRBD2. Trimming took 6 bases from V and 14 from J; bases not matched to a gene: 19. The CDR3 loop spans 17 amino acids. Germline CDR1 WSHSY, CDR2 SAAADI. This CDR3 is CASRGPTSGGADPVPYF. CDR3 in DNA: TGCGCCAGCAGGGGCCCGACTAGCGGGGGGGCCGACCCGGTTCCGTATTTT.

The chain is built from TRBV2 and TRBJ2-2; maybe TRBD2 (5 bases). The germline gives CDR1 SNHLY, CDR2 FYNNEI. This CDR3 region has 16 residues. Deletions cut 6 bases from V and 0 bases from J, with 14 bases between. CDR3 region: CASRERRLPNTGELFF. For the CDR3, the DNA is TGTGCCAGCAGAGAGCGGAGGTTACCGAACACCGGGGAGCTGTTTTTT.

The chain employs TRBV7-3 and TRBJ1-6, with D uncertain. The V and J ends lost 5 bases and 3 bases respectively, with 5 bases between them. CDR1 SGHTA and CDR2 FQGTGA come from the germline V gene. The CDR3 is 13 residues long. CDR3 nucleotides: TGTGCCAGCAGCCAGGACTATAATTCACCCCTCCACTTT. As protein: CASSQDYNSPLHF.

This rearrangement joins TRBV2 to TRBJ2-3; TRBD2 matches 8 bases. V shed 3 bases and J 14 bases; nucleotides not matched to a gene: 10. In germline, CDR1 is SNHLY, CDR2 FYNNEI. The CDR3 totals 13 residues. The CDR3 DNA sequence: TGTGCCAGCAGTGACCCCGGGGGGGCCCCCCGGTATTTT. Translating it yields CASSDPGGAPRYF.

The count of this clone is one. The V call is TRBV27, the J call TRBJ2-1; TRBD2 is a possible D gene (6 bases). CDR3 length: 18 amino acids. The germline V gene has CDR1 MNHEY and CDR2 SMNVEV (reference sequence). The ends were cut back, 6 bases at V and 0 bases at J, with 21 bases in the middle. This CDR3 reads CASSPLSGRTISYNEQFF. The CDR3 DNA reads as TGTGCCAGCAGCCCGCTTTCCGGACGGACTATCTCCTACAATGAGCAGTTCTTC.

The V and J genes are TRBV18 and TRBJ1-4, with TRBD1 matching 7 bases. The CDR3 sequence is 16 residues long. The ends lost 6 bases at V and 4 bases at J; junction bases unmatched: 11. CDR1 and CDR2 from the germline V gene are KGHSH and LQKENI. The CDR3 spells CASSRNRGTGNEKLFF. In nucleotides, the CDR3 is TGTGCCAGCTCCCGCAACAGGGGCACCGGTAATGAAAAACTGTTTTTT.

CDR3 sequence reads: CASSVGTDSLYGYTF. CDR3 bases: TGTGCCAGCAGCGTAGGGACAGACTCCCTCTATGGCTACACCTTC. The rearrangement joins TRBV9 to TRBJ1-2; perhaps TRBD1 as D (6 bases). Germline V gives CDR1 SGDLS, CDR2 YYNGEE. V lost 0 bases and J lost 4, with 13 bases in between. The CDR3 is made up of 15 amino acids.